Listed below are T cell receptor beta chains from one sample, sequenced in a study of shared clonotypes between healthy human individuals. The protocol was immunoSEQ multiplex PCR, while the TCRdb copy is restricted to in-frame clones and leaves out a portion. Here the sample spans roughly 1,500,000 clones, approximately 98.5% being singletons. The sequencing input was naive CD4+ T cells sorted from blood. All receptors derive from a man aged 25-40 years in good health. The CDR3 runs from the conserved cysteine through the conserved F or W. Each record gives: D gene, clone size, V gene, J gene, CDR3 protein, CDR3 DNA. A D gene is named only where the DNA matches it firmly. Only part of the rows carry a size: once, few, many, or a class if the clone is expanded.

NA	NA	TRBV18	TRBJ1-3	CASSPVGASGNTIYF	TGTGCCAGCTCACCAGTGGGGGCATCTGGAAACACCATATATTTT
TRBD2	NA	TRBV11-2	TRBJ2-2	CASLAGANTGELFF	TGTGCCAGCCTAGCGGGAGCGAACACCGGGGAGCTGTTTTTT
TRBD2	NA	TRBV4-3	TRBJ2-7	CASSQDGLAGAEQYF	TGCGCCAGCAGCCAAGACGGGCTAGCGGGAGCCGAGCAGTACTTC
TRBD1	NA	TRBV7-8	TRBJ2-7	CASSSGQGLHEQYF	TGTGCCAGCAGCTCGGGACAGGGGTTACACGAGCAGTACTTC
TRBD2	NA	TRBV5-1	TRBJ2-7	CATSEASGRYEQYF	TGCGCCACCTCGGAGGCTAGCGGACGGTACGAGCAGTACTTC
NA	NA	TRBV10-1	TRBJ2-1	CASSEKGGIKFF	TGCGCCAGCAGTGAGAAAGGGGGAATCAAGTTCTTC
NA	once	TRBV14	TRBJ2-5	CASSQELGSVYQETQYF	TGTGCCAGCAGCCAAGAACTAGGTTCCGTCTACCAAGAGACCCAGTACTTC
NA	NA	TRBV5-1	TRBJ2-2	CASSLIISESTGELFF	TGCGCCAGCAGCTTGATTATTAGCGAGAGCACCGGGGAGCTGTTTTTT
TRBD2	NA	TRBV4-1	TRBJ2-5	CASRAGAFETQYF	TGCGCCAGCAGGGCGGGAGCATTTGAGACCCAGTACTTC
TRBD2	NA	TRBV5-1	TRBJ2-3	CASSLWRERADTQYF	TGCGCCAGCAGCTTGTGGCGGGAGAGGGCAGATACGCAGTATTTT
TRBD2	NA	TRBV20-1	TRBJ2-5	CSSGRGETQYF	TGCAGCAGCGGGAGGGGGGAGACCCAGTACTTC
NA	NA	TRBV19	TRBJ1-4	CASSPRGPFGLFF	TGTGCCAGTAGTCCCAGGGGACCCTTCGGACTGTTTTTT
NA	NA	TRBV27	TRBJ2-5	CASRTGRGMRETQYF	TGTGCCAGCAGAACTGGACGAGGGATGAGAGAGACCCAGTACTTC
TRBD2	NA	TRBV18	TRBJ2-7	CASSPGTSGTYEQYF	TGTGCCAGCTCACCAGGGACTAGCGGAACCTACGAGCAGTACTTC
NA	NA	TRBV11-2	TRBJ1-1	CASSLVGRGNTEAFF	TGTGCCAGCAGCTTAGTGGGGCGGGGGAACACTGAAGCTTTCTTT
NA	few	TRBV25-1	TRBJ1-4	CASSDQGLSFGANEKLFF	TGTGCCAGCAGTGATCAGGGTTTGTCTTTCGGGGCTAATGAAAAACTGTTTTTT
TRBD2	NA	TRBV25-1	TRBJ2-2	CASSAQPGLAGMTGELFF	TGTGCCAGCAGTGCCCAACCGGGACTAGCGGGAATGACCGGGGAGCTGTTTTTT
NA	NA	TRBV18	TRBJ2-3	CASSPPIDKRERTDTQYF	TGTGCCAGCTCACCACCAATTGATAAGCGAGAGCGCACAGATACGCAGTATTTT
TRBD1	NA	TRBV29-1	TRBJ2-3	CSVEDWDRGGTDTQYF	TGCAGCGTTGAAGACTGGGACAGGGGTGGCACAGATACGCAGTATTTT
NA	NA	TRBV14	TRBJ2-7	CASSAYRASEQYF	TGTGCCAGCAGCGCATACAGGGCCAGCGAGCAGTACTTC
NA	NA	TRBV5-1	TRBJ2-7	CASSLGQPLAISYEQYF	TGCGCCAGCAGCTTGGGACAGCCCCTGGCAATCTCCTACGAGCAGTACTTC
NA	NA	TRBV7-9	TRBJ2-5	CASSLSVGGQETQYF	TGTGCCAGCAGCTTATCTGTCGGGGGCCAAGAGACCCAGTACTTC
NA	NA	TRBV6-1	TRBJ2-2	CASRQSLVGELFF	TGTGCCAGCAGGCAGAGTTTAGTCGGGGAGCTGTTTTTT
NA	once	TRBV2	TRBJ2-3	CASSLQRLATDTQYF	TGTGCCAGCAGTCTACAGCGATTGGCTACAGATACGCAGTATTTT
NA	NA	TRBV19	TRBJ1-5	CASSSIAGGISNQPQHF	TGTGCCAGTAGTTCCATCGCCGGGGGAATTAGCAATCAGCCCCAGCATTTT
TRBD2	NA	TRBV29-1	TRBJ2-3	CSVENAGVTDTQYF	TGCAGCGTTGAAAATGCGGGAGTAACAGATACGCAGTATTTT
NA	NA	TRBV5-6	TRBJ2-7	CASRLGTYEQYF	TGTGCCAGCCGCCTCGGGACCTACGAGCAGTACTTC
NA	NA	TRBV5-8	TRBJ2-1	CASSLARSSYNEQFF	TGTGCCAGCAGCTTGGCCAGGAGCTCCTACAATGAGCAGTTCTTC
TRBD2	NA	TRBV9	TRBJ2-7	CASSAGTSGAYEQYF	TGTGCCAGCAGCGCGGGGACTAGCGGGGCATACGAGCAGTACTTC
NA	NA	TRBV5-1	TRBJ2-5	CASSAGTVQETQYF	TGCGCCAGCAGCGCGGGGACAGTCCAAGAGACCCAGTACTTC
TRBD1	NA	TRBV18	TRBJ2-3	CASSPPGQGGTDTQYF	TGTGCCAGCTCACCCCCGGGACAGGGAGGCACAGATACGCAGTATTTT
NA	NA	TRBV5-1	TRBJ2-5	CASSTSSFKETQYF	TGCGCCAGCAGTACTAGCTCCTTCAAAGAGACCCAGTACTTC
NA	NA	TRBV28	TRBJ1-5	CASSFHKGFNQPQHF	TGTGCCAGCAGTTTCCATAAGGGATTCAATCAGCCCCAGCATTTT
TRBD2	NA	TRBV18	TRBJ2-3	CASSPTRTSRISTDTQYF	TGTGCCAGCTCACCCACCCGGACTAGCCGGATAAGCACAGATACGCAGTATTTT
NA	NA	TRBV7-8	TRBJ2-7	CASSPGGDAYEQYF	TGTGCCAGCAGCCCCGGGGGTGATGCCTACGAGCAGTACTTC
NA	NA	TRBV28	TRBJ2-2	CASSSPSETNTGELFF	TGTGCCAGCAGTTCACCTAGCGAAACGAACACCGGGGAGCTGTTTTTT
TRBD1	NA	TRBV6-1	TRBJ2-7	CASIPWTGVSYEQYF	TGTGCCAGCATTCCCTGGACAGGGGTCTCCTACGAGCAGTACTTC
NA	NA	TRBV4-3	TRBJ2-5	CASSQGLQETQYF	TGCGCCAGCAGCCAAGGGCTCCAAGAGACCCAGTACTTC
NA	NA	TRBV6-1	TRBJ1-4	CASGKTNEKLFF	TGTGCGAGCGGAAAAACTAATGAAAAACTGTTTTTT
TRBD2	NA	TRBV27	TRBJ2-1	CASSSTLGLAGSYNEQFF	TGTGCCAGCAGTTCAACCCTTGGACTAGCAGGCTCCTACAATGAGCAGTTCTTC
TRBD2	NA	TRBV7-9	TRBJ2-7	CASSRPSTSGRLEQYF	TGTGCCAGCAGCCGACCGAGTACTAGCGGGAGACTCGAGCAGTACTTC
NA	NA	TRBV5-1	TRBJ2-1	CASSLWDFSAEQFF	TGCGCCAGCAGCTTATGGGACTTTTCGGCTGAGCAGTTCTTC
NA	NA	TRBV7-6	TRBJ2-7	CASSLSRRDEQYF	TGTGCCAGCAGCTTATCCAGGAGGGACGAGCAGTACTTC
TRBD2	once	TRBV10-1	TRBJ2-1	CASSDSSGSFRNEQFF	TGCGCCAGCAGTGATAGTAGCGGGAGTTTTCGTAATGAGCAGTTCTTC
NA	NA	TRBV7-9	TRBJ2-1	CASSLGKTFHGNEQFF	TGTGCCAGCAGCTTAGGGAAGACATTCCACGGCAATGAGCAGTTCTTC
TRBD1	NA	TRBV7-8	TRBJ2-7	CASSLLGTGNSYEQYF	TGTGCCAGCAGCTTATTAGGGACAGGGAATTCCTACGAGCAGTACTTC
TRBD1	NA	TRBV5-1	TRBJ2-5	CASSSSTGVWETQYF	TGCGCCAGCAGCTCGAGTACAGGGGTATGGGAGACCCAGTACTTC
NA	NA	TRBV28	TRBJ1-5	CASSFHVQPQHF	TGTGCCAGCAGTTTCCATGTTCAGCCCCAGCATTTT
TRBD1	NA	TRBV2	TRBJ1-2	CASSGDRDGYTF	TGTGCCAGCAGTGGGGACAGAGATGGCTACACCTTC
TRBD2	NA	TRBV4-1	TRBJ2-3	CASSHLGGRGETDTQYF	TGCGCCAGCAGCCACCTCGGGGGGCGGGGGGAAACAGATACGCAGTATTTT
TRBD1	NA	TRBV27	TRBJ2-7	CASSPQQGEVSYEQYF	TGTGCCAGCAGTCCACAACAGGGGGAAGTTTCCTACGAGCAGTACTTC
NA	NA	TRBV18	TRBJ2-7	CASSTGGQSSYEQYF	TGTGCCAGCTCAACGGGGGGACAGAGTTCCTACGAGCAGTACTTC
NA	NA	TRBV29-1	TRBJ1-2	CSVEREGYTF	TGCAGCGTTGAACGAGAGGGCTACACCTTC
NA	NA	TRBV15	TRBJ1-5	CATSRDRGGWIQPQHF	TGTGCCACCAGCAGAGATCGGGGGGGCTGGATACAGCCCCAGCATTTT
NA	NA	TRBV18	TRBJ1-4	CASSPPGRTNEKLFF	TGTGCCAGCTCACCACCTGGCAGAACTAATGAAAAACTGTTTTTT
NA	NA	TRBV15	TRBJ2-7	CATSRVYRGADYEQYF	TGTGCCACCAGCAGAGTATATCGGGGGGCTGACTACGAGCAGTACTTC
NA	NA	TRBV2	TRBJ1-4	CASTTDQGNNEKLFF	TGTGCCAGCACCACAGACCAGGGTAATAATGAAAAACTGTTTTTT
NA	NA	TRBV28	TRBJ2-7	CASTLRQEVYEQYF	TGTGCCAGCACCTTGCGACAGGAGGTCTACGAGCAGTACTTC
NA	NA	TRBV6-6	TRBJ1-1	CASSKRNTEAFF	TGTGCCAGCAGCAAGAGAAACACTGAAGCTTTCTTT
NA	NA	TRBV2	TRBJ2-1	CASSAPPWNEQFF	TGTGCCAGCAGTGCTCCCCCGTGGAATGAGCAGTTCTTC